A single sample gave rise to the 18 T cell receptor beta chains below, sequenced in a study of blood T cell repertoires in COVID-19. Clones were read by immunoSEQ multiplex PCR, and TCRdb kept only the in-frame ones, dropping some. The sample consists of under 35,000 clones, roughly nine tenths of them appearing once. Sequenced input: peripheral blood. The receptors here all came from a man aged 65 to 85 with active COVID-19.

This chain uses TRBV2 with TRBJ1-3, with a possible D match to TRBD1 (6 bases). Germline CDR1 SNHLY, CDR2 FYNNEI. The length of the CDR3 is 13 residues. V gave up 6 bases and J gave up 7 bases, with 13 bases separating them. The CDR3 region has the DNA TGTGCCAGCAGAGAGGGGGAGGGCAACACCATATATTTT. Translated: CASREGEGNTIYF. Combining the CDR3 with reference TRBV2 and TRBJ1-3 gives the whole variable domain EPEVTQTPSHQVTQMGQEVILRCVPISNHLYFYWYRQILGQKVEFLVSFYNNEISEKSEIFDDQFSVERPDGSNFTLKIRSTKLEDSAMYFCASREGEGNTIYFGEGSWLTVV.

The chain has TRBV7-6 and TRBJ2-7; 8 bases are shared with TRBD2. The CDR3 loop spans 14 amino acids. CDR1 and CDR2 from the germline V gene are SGHVS and FNYEAQ. V shed 5 bases, J shed 0 bases, and the junction held 3 bases outside the gene matches. The CDR3, as DNA: TGTGCCAGCAGCCTAAGCGGGAGCTCCTACGAGCAGTACTTC. Translated, it gives CASSLSGSSYEQYF.

The chain has TRBV11-2 and TRBJ1-2, with D tentatively TRBD1 (5 bases). V dropped 5 bases and J dropped 2 bases, with 9 bases sitting between them. The CDR3 loop spans 13 amino acids. The V gene's germline CDR1 is SGHAT and CDR2 FQNNGV. The CDR3 bases are TGTGCCAGCAGCCCGGGGGGAAACTATGGCTACACCTTC. The encoded protein is CASSPGGNYGYTF. Using reference TRBV11-2 and TRBJ1-2 for the parts outside the CDR3, the full variable domain is EAGVAQSPRYKIIEKRQSVAFWCNPISGHATLYWYQQILGQGPKLLIQFQNNGVVDDSQLPKDRFSAERLKGVDSTLKIQPAKLEDSAVYLCASSPGGNYGYTFGSGTRLTVV.

The chain carries TRBV27 and TRBJ2-7, with D possibly being TRBD1 (5 bases). Germline V CDR1 and CDR2: MNHEY, SMNVEV (reference sequence). The ends were cut back, 3 bases at V and 4 bases at J, with 13 bases in the middle. CDR3 length: 14 residues. CDR3: CASSFGQGKYEQYF. CDR3 nucleotides: TGTGCCAGCAGTTTCGGTCAGGGCAAATACGAGCAGTACTTC.

J is TRBJ1-5 and V is TRBV19; possibly TRBD1 for D (5 bases). Trimming removed 5 bases at V and 6 bases at J, with 14 bases between. Per germline, CDR1 LNHDA and CDR2 SQIVND (reference sequence). This CDR3 has 14 residues. As DNA, the CDR3 is TGTGCCAGTAGTGCAGGGCAGGGTATTCAGCCCCAGCATTTT. Amino acid sequence: CASSAGQGIQPQHF.

This chain links TRBV9 with TRBJ1-1; D not resolved. CDR3 length equals 16 residues. The germline V gene has CDR1 SGDLS and CDR2 YYNGEE. V lost 4 bases and J lost 0, with 16 bases in between. The chain's CDR3 is CASSPRNGEMNTEAFF. The CDR3 DNA follows: TGTGCCAGCAGCCCCCGTAATGGGGAGATGAACACTGAAGCTTTCTTT.

The V and J genes are TRBV27 and TRBJ1-2, with D possibly TRBD1 on 6 matching bases. V was shortened by 3 bases and J by 4 bases, with 9 bases between the two germline ends. This CDR3 is built from 13 residues. Germline assignment: CDR1 MNHEY and CDR2 SMNVEV (reference sequence). The CDR3 loop reads CASSFRGAYGYTF. CDR3 DNA: TGTGCCAGCAGTTTCCGGGGGGCCTATGGCTACACCTTC.

The rearrangement joins TRBV6-5 to TRBJ2-1; D is possibly TRBD1 (5 bases). Germline V CDR1 and CDR2: MNHEY, SVGAGI. The CDR3 length is 15 residues. V shed 0 bases and J shed 5 bases, with 11 bases lying between them. CDR3: CASSYSVRVNNEQFF. CDR3 nucleotides: TGTGCCAGCAGTTACTCGGTCAGGGTGAACAATGAGCAGTTCTTC.

The chain carries TRBV27 and TRBJ2-3; 8 positions agree with TRBD1. Germline V lookup: CDR1 MNHEY, CDR2 SMNVEV (reference sequence). The CDR3 extends over 14 amino acids. V lost 4 bases, J lost 8 bases, and 8 bases stayed unmatched. CDR3 DNA sequence: TGTGCCAGCAGTTCGGACAGGGCCACACCTACGCAGTATTTT. It is translated as CASSSDRATPTQYF.

The CDR3 protein is CASSLDWTGSGEKLFF. CDR3 sequence (DNA): TGTGCCAGCAGCTTGGACTGGACAGGGTCTGGTGAAAAACTGTTTTTT. The rearrangement joins TRBV5-6 to TRBJ1-4; TRBD1 aligns across 8 bases. Unmatched junction bases numbered 8, after V lost 0 bases and J lost 7 bases. The CDR3 is 16 residues long. Germline V gives CDR1 SGHDT, CDR2 YYEEEE.

This rearrangement joins TRBV7-9 to TRBJ2-1, with TRBD2 identical over 11 bases. V gave up 3 bases and J gave up 7 bases; unmatched junction bases: 5. The CDR3 is made up of 15 amino acids. Germline CDR1 SEHNR, CDR2 FQNEAQ (reference sequence). CDR3 coding DNA: TGTGCCAGCAGCTTGGCTAGCGGGAGGTTGAATGAGCAGTTCTTC. Its protein product is CASSLASGRLNEQFF.

The rearrangement uses TRBV3-1 (or the pseudogene TRBV3-2) and TRBJ1-4; possibly TRBD1 for D (5 bases). CDR1 is LGHDT, CDR2 YNNKEL, per germline (reference sequence). V dropped 1 base and J dropped 7 bases, with 13 bases sitting between them. This CDR3 comprises 15 residues. The CDR3 DNA follows: TGTGCCAGCAGCCAAGTTGAAGGGAGGGGTGAAAAACTGTTTTTT. Translating gives CASSQVEGRGEKLFF.

This clone was counted a few times. The chain uses TRBV3-1 (or the pseudogene TRBV3-2) and TRBJ1-6; 7 bases map to TRBD1. The CDR3 sequence is 14 residues long. The V and J ends lost 6 bases and 5 bases, in that order; junction bases with no gene match: 4. Germline V lookup: CDR1 LGHDT, CDR2 YNNKEL (reference sequence). The CDR3 region is CASSPGTDNSPLHF. CDR3 DNA sequence: TGTGCCAGCAGTCCCGGGACAGATAATTCACCCCTCCACTTT.

The CDR3 here is CAWGLRLTSLSYNEQFF. DNA of the CDR3: TGTGCCTGGGGCCTTCGTCTTACTAGTCTATCCTACAATGAGCAGTTCTTC. The chain links TRBV30 to TRBJ2-1; the D gene is possibly TRBD2 (5 bases). The germline V gene encodes CDR1 GTSNPN and CDR2 SVGIG (reference sequence). Trimming removed 5 bases from V and 1 base from J, with 21 bases in between. The length of the CDR3 is 17 residues. The whole variable domain, remainder taken from reference TRBV30 and TRBJ2-1, is SQTIHQWPATLVQPVGSPLSLECTVEGTSNPNLYWYRQAAGRGLQLLFYSVGIGQISSEVPQNLSASRPQDRQFILSSKKLLLSDSGFYLCAWGLRLTSLSYNEQFFGPGTRLTVL.

The chain is built from TRBV7-9 and TRBJ1-4, with 8 bases fitting TRBD1. The CDR3 is 17 amino acids. V shed 4 bases and J 1 base; nucleotides not matched to a gene: 8. Germline V CDR1 and CDR2: SEHNR, FQNEAQ (reference sequence). CDR3 bases: TGTGCCAGCAGCTACGGGACAGGTGGGAGAACTAATGAAAAACTGTTTTTT. It specifies CASSYGTGGRTNEKLFF.

CDR3 amino acids: CASRLVQGGTGELFF. The CDR3 nucleotides are TGTGCCAGCAGACTTGTACAGGGAGGGACCGGGGAGCTGTTTTTT. The chain is built from TRBV3-1 (or the pseudogene TRBV3-2) and TRBJ2-2, with D perhaps matching TRBD2 (7 bases). V was cut by 6 bases and J by 5 bases, with 16 bases left in between. In germline, CDR1 is LGHDT, CDR2 YNNKEL (reference sequence). The CDR3 spans 15 residues.

The V and J genes are TRBV21-1 and TRBJ1-2; TRBD1, as called in the table, went unchecked against the DNA. TRBV21-1 is given as a pseudogene. The CDR3 runs 16 residues. For the CDR3, the DNA is TGTGCCAGCAGCAAACGGACCGGGACAGAGAACTATGGCTACACCTTC. It translates to CASSKRTGTENYGYTF.

The gene calls are TRBV18 and TRBJ1-2, with 8 bases fitting TRBD1. After removal of 6 bases from V and 4 bases from J, the junction contained 10 bases not matched to a gene. This CDR3 has 15 amino acids. Per germline, CDR1 KGHSH and CDR2 LQKENI. The CDR3 DNA reads TGTGCCAGCTCGGGAGCGACAGGGGTTGTCTATGGCTACACCTTC. Translated: CASSGATGVVYGYTF.